The following is a TCR beta chain sequence with its context. Its antigen remains unidentified. The data stem from a study of graft-versus-host responses after intestinal transplantation. This table comes from immunoSEQ multiplex PCR, and its TCRdb copy is limited to in-frame clones, with some not included. Here the sample spans around 110,000 clones, over 75% being singletons. The germline gives CDR1 MNHNS, CDR2 SASEGT. Deletions cut 6 bases from V and 0 bases from J, with 12 bases between. This CDR3 spans 15 amino acids. This clonotype was sampled from a human donor who received an intestinal transplant. Source: unstimulated CD4+ T cells sorted from spleen or lymph node cells, taken before intestinal transplant. V usage is TRBV6-1 and J usage is TRBJ1-3; a possible D gene is TRBD1 (5 bases). CDR3 sequence reads: CASSRRAISGNTIYF. CDR3 bases: TGTGCCAGCAGCCGCAGGGCCATCTCTGGAAACACCATATATTTT.